This T cell receptor (beta chain) comes out of a study of T cell responses to AZD1222 COVID-19 vaccine. J was trimmed by 1 base and V by 3 bases; bases with no gene match: 12. Germline V gene lookup returns CDR1 LNHNV and CDR2 YYDKDF (reference sequence). This CDR3 region has 18 residues. About this clone itself: The antigen remains unidentified.

Points from the study as a whole: The donor cohort was predominantly white British with a female majority, and clonal diversity may have been underestimated. Rises in breadth and depth of Spike-specific TCRs came after two AZD1222 doses. Regions 160-218 and 743-854 dominated among vaccine-associated CD4 TCRs spanning spike. Unmutated variant regions are reportedly targeted by nearly half of spike-specific TCRs.

TCRdb keeps only in-frame clones here, not all; method: immunoSEQ multiplex PCR. The sample has more than 95,000 clones, 90% seen once. This material consisted of peripheral blood, taken on day 0 of MenACWY control vaccination. The receptor comes from an adult in good health. This chain uses TRBV15 with TRBJ1-2; 9 nucleotides align to TRBD1. CDR3 in DNA: TGTGCCACCAGCAGGAATAGGGACAGGGATTTAGTTAACTATGGCTACACCTTC. Its protein product is CATSRNRDRDLVNYGYTF.